In this sample, the clone carrying this TCR gamma chain turned up many times. A far larger clone is only one base removed, so a read error is likely. The source of the sample is a study of γδ T cells in repeated Plasmodium falciparum infection. TCRdb processed the multiplex PCR reads again with the CATT caller. The profile shows tens of thousands of gamma-chain clones, under 3% of them singletons. Unmatched junction bases numbered 9, after V lost 5 bases and J lost 11 bases. Germline assignment: CDR1 VINAFY and CDR2 YDVSNSKD. The CDR3 spans 11 residues. Vgamma9/Vdelta2+ and Vdelta2-negative gammadelta T cells were flow-sorted from PBMC for bulk sequencing.

The sample comprised gamma-delta T cells from blood. This sequence originates from a pool of human donors (malaria-infected and uninfected, not separated). The chain joins TRGV5 to TRGJ1 or TRGJ2. The CDR3 sequence is CATWGGPEKLF. The CDR3 nucleotides are TGTGCCACCTGGGGCGGCCCAGAGAAACTCTTT.